What follows are 22 T cell receptor beta chains derived from one specimen sequenced in a study of blood T cell repertoires in COVID-19. The protocol was immunoSEQ multiplex PCR, while the TCRdb copy is restricted to in-frame clones and leaves out a portion. Of about 280,000 clones in the sample, nearly 90% were seen once. The sequenced material came from PBMCs or T cells enriched from blood (not recorded which). Receptors were obtained from a woman younger than 30 with acute COVID-19.

The chain is built from TRBV7-6 and TRBJ2-1, with 7 bases lining up with TRBD2. Trimming took 5 bases from V and 5 from J; bases not matched to a gene: 9. The CDR3 is made up of 15 amino acids. Germline values: CDR1 SGHVS, CDR2 FNYEAQ. CDR3 coding DNA: TGTGCCAGCAGCGCGGCGGGACTAAAAAACAATGAGCAGTTCTTC. Translating gives CASSAAGLKNNEQFF.

CDR3: CASSLFPGMETQYF. In DNA form, the CDR3 reads TGTGCCAGCAGTTTATTCCCGGGGATGGAGACCCAGTACTTC. V and J are TRBV27 and TRBJ2-5, with D perhaps matching TRBD2 (5 bases). V dropped 1 base and J dropped 5 bases, with 11 bases sitting between them. CDR3 length equals 14 residues. Germline V CDR1 and CDR2: MNHEY, SMNVEV (reference sequence).

The V and J genes are TRBV6-6 and TRBJ1-2; D unclear. This CDR3 is 16 amino acids long. The V end was cut by 0 bases, the J end by 0 bases, with 11 bases between. The germline V gene encodes CDR1 MNHNY and CDR2 SVGAGI (reference sequence). The CDR3 loop reads CASSYSYTDPNYGYTF. CDR3 sequence (DNA): TGTGCCAGCAGTTACTCCTATACAGATCCTAACTATGGCTACACCTTC.

The CDR3 DNA follows: TGTGCCAGCAGCTTAGTATCGAACACCGGGGAGCTGTTTTTT. Protein: CASSLVSNTGELFF. The rearrangement joins TRBV11-1 to TRBJ2-2; D uncertain. Germline CDR1 SGHAT, CDR2 FQDESV (reference sequence). V was trimmed by 1 base and J by 0 bases, leaving 3 bases between them. The CDR3 runs 14 residues.

The chain is built from TRBV9 and TRBJ1-1; D ambiguous. The CDR3 totals 13 residues. V was clipped by 0 bases and J by 5 bases, with 8 bases between them. Germline V CDR1 and CDR2: SGDLS, YYNGEE. CDR3 nucleotides: TGTGCCAGCAGCGTAGACACGGGGACTGAAGCTTTCTTT. It encodes CASSVDTGTEAFF.

This chain links TRBV19 with TRBJ2-2, with 12 bases aligning to TRBD1. Germline trimming cut 5 bases from V and 5 bases from J; bases unmatched to any gene: 6. The length of the CDR3 is 16 residues. Germline CDR1 is LNHDA and CDR2 is SQIVND (reference sequence). In nucleotides, the CDR3 is TGTGCCAGTAGTCCTCGGGACAGGGGGCGAACCGGGGAGCTGTTTTTT. Amino acid sequence: CASSPRDRGRTGELFF.

The J gene is TRBJ1-4, the V gene TRBV6-2 or TRBV6-3; 10 bases map to TRBD1. CDR1 MNHEY and CDR2 SVGEGT come from the germline V gene. Unmatched junction bases numbered 9, after V lost 2 bases and J lost 6 bases. The CDR3 runs 17 residues. The CDR3 region has the DNA TGTGCCAGCAGTTACAGAGGTCCGGGACAGGGGTATGAAAAACTGTTTTTT. It encodes CASSYRGPGQGYEKLFF.

The CDR3 coding sequence is TGTGCCACCAGACCAGGGGAGTTGGGCTCCTACAATGAGCAGTTCTTC. This sequence encodes CATRPGELGSYNEQFF. The V call is TRBV15, the J call TRBJ2-1; possible D gene TRBD1, 6 bases. This CDR3 has 16 amino acids. The V end was cut by 6 bases, the J end by 0 bases, with 15 bases between. Germline-derived CDR1 and CDR2 are LNHNV and YYDKDF (reference sequence).

The genes are TRBV6-1 and TRBJ1-5; 8 nucleotides align to TRBD1. Germline CDR1 is MNHNS and CDR2 is SASEGT. The CDR3 is 15 amino acids. The ends lost 0 bases at V and 6 bases at J; junction bases unmatched: 4. The CDR3 reads CASSEAFRGRQPQHF. For the CDR3, the DNA is TGTGCCAGCAGTGAAGCCTTCAGGGGGCGTCAGCCCCAGCATTTT.

The chain has TRBV4-1 and TRBJ1-6; D gene unclear. The germline gives CDR1 MGHRA, CDR2 YSYEKL. The CDR3 has 15 residues. Trimming cost V 4 bases and J 10 bases, with 17 bases left between them. CDR3 nucleotide sequence: TGCGCCAGCAGCCCTGAAGCACTTCGGGAATCACCCCTCCACTTT. It translates to CASSPEALRESPLHF.

The rearrangement links TRBV6-2 or TRBV6-3 to TRBJ2-1; the match to TRBD1 covers 9 bases. The germline gives CDR1 MNHEY, CDR2 SVGEGT. This CDR3 comprises 15 residues. V lost 4 bases, J lost 4 bases, and 5 bases stayed unmatched. The CDR3 bases are TGTGCCAGCAGTTCCGACAGGGGGAGATACAATGAGCAGTTCTTC. Translating gives CASSSDRGRYNEQFF.

The V call is TRBV19, the J call TRBJ2-2; 10 nucleotides align to TRBD1. The length of the CDR3 is 19 residues. With V trimmed by 7 bases and J by 7 bases, 21 bases remained unmatched. Germline V gene sequence: CDR1 LNHDA, CDR2 SQIVND (reference sequence). The CDR3 region is CASNPGQGRQRERGGELFF. Written as DNA, the CDR3 is TGTGCCAGTAACCCGGGACAGGGGCGCCAGCGGGAGCGGGGCGGGGAGCTGTTTTTT.

This rearrangement joins TRBV7-9 to TRBJ2-3; a weak D match, TRBD2 (5 bases). Germline values: CDR1 SEHNR, CDR2 FQNEAQ (reference sequence). The ends were cut back, 10 bases at V and 0 bases at J, with 11 bases in the middle. This CDR3 has 13 amino acids. The CDR3 reads CATRRSSTDTQYF. The CDR3 bases are TGTGCCACCAGGAGGTCTAGCACAGATACGCAGTATTTT.

The chain employs TRBV15 and TRBJ1-2; D is perhaps TRBD1 (6 bases). Trimming left V 8 bases short and J 7 bases short, with 20 bases between. CDR1 LNHNV and CDR2 YYDKDF come from the germline V gene (reference sequence). CDR3 length: 14 residues. The CDR3 DNA follows: TGTGCCACCGCAGAAGGGACAAGGCTGGCTGGCTACACCTTC. This sequence encodes CATAEGTRLAGYTF.

V usage is TRBV5-1 and J usage is TRBJ2-7, with TRBD2 identical over 8 bases. V lost 0 bases and J lost 2; bases outside the gene matches: 7. Germline V CDR1 and CDR2: SGHRS, YFSETQ. The CDR3 spans 16 residues. The CDR3 loop reads CASSLGFSGATYEQYF. CDR3 nucleotide sequence: TGCGCCAGCAGCTTGGGGTTTAGCGGGGCCACCTACGAGCAGTACTTC.

The J gene is TRBJ2-1, the V gene TRBV7-2; 16 bases match TRBD2. J lost 5 bases, V lost 4 bases, and 2 bases had no gene match. Germline CDR1 reads SGHTA; CDR2 reads FQGNSA. The CDR3 runs to 16 residues. CDR3 loop: CASSWGLAGGDNEQFF. The CDR3 nucleotides are TGTGCCAGCAGCTGGGGACTAGCGGGAGGGGACAATGAGCAGTTCTTC.

This clone has only a few counts. The gene calls are TRBV7-2 and TRBJ2-2, with D possibly matching TRBD2 (6 bases). CDR1 is SGHTA and CDR2 is FQGNSA in the germline V gene. This CDR3 region has 16 residues. V lost 2 bases and J 3 bases, leaving 13 bases between the germline ends. The DNA of the CDR3 is TGTGCCAGCAGCTTACGCCCTAGCGAATACACCGGGGAGCTGTTTTTT. Amino acids: CASSLRPSEYTGELFF.

J is TRBJ2-2 and V is TRBV7-9, with D hard to call. Deletions cut 4 bases from V and 4 bases from J, with 7 bases between. CDR1 and CDR2 from the germline V gene are SEHNR and FQNEAQ (reference sequence). The CDR3 contains 13 residues. The DNA for the CDR3 is TGTGCCAGCAGCTCATTTTCCACCGGGGAGCTGTTTTTT. Translation: CASSSFSTGELFF.

This clone was counted a few times. The J gene is TRBJ1-5, the V gene TRBV6-1, with 11 bases aligning to TRBD1. Trimming at V came to 2 bases and at J to 6 bases, leaving 3 bases not matched to a gene. Germline assignment: CDR1 MNHNS and CDR2 SASEGT. CDR3 size: 15 residues. The CDR3 nucleotides read TGTGCCAGCAGTGAAACCGGGACAGGGGGTCAGCCCCAGCATTTT. Its translation: CASSETGTGGQPQHF.

The J gene is TRBJ2-3, the V gene TRBV7-6, with D possibly matching TRBD1 (5 bases). The CDR3 is 17 amino acids. Germline-derived CDR1 and CDR2 are SGHVS and FNYEAQ. Between the trimmed V and J ends, which lost 1 base and 4 bases, there was a span of 18 bases. CDR3 in amino acids: CASSLVSFQGDPDTQYF. The CDR3, as DNA: TGTGCCAGCAGCTTAGTTTCCTTCCAGGGCGACCCAGATACGCAGTATTTT.

The chain recombines TRBV25-1 with TRBJ2-1, with TRBD2 matching 10 bases. The CDR3 runs to 18 residues. The J segment lost 5 bases and the V segment lost 2 bases, leaving 12 bases of the junction unmatched. Germline V gene data show CDR1 as MGHDK and CDR2 as SYGVNS. The CDR3 DNA follows: TGTGCCAGCAGTGAACTAGCGGGAGTCGGGGGTGTCCACAATGAGCAGTTCTTC. Translated: CASSELAGVGGVHNEQFF.

This chain uses TRBV7-2 with TRBJ1-6; TRBD1 matches 8 bases. Per germline, CDR1 SGHTA and CDR2 FQGNSA. V dropped 5 bases and J dropped 8; count of bases not matched to a gene: 14. This CDR3 has 17 residues. The CDR3 bases are TGTGCCAGCAGCCCCCGACAGGGGCTTAGATTAGATTCACCCCTCCACTTT. Translated: CASSPRQGLRLDSPLHF.